This T cell receptor (beta chain) was recorded in a study of blood T cell repertoires in COVID-19. Study-wide background: Collection of acute and convalescent COVID-19 samples took place in the United States, Italy and Spain.

Per germline, CDR1 SGDLS and CDR2 YYNGEE. The CDR3 sequence is 13 residues long. TCRdb keeps only in-frame clones here, not all; method: immunoSEQ multiplex PCR. The sample carries about 240,000 clones, roughly 80% recorded once. A note on this clone: Germline is not matched at one junction end, which may reflect a read error.

The J gene is TRBJ1-5, the V gene TRBV9; tentative D call: TRBD1 (6 bases). The TCR sequence derives from a woman older than 75 with COVID-19, enrolled during active disease. Sequences were obtained from peripheral blood. Here the CDR3 DNA reads TGTGCCAGCAGCGTAGTAGTCCCAGCAGGGGCCAATTTT. The encoded protein is CASSVVVPAGANF.